This T cell receptor beta chain came from a study of OX40 agonist ivuxolimab in advanced cancers. Overall study context: The study treated patients with ivuxolimab, an agonistic anti-OX40 (CD134) antibody. Head and neck, renal cell, melanoma or hepatocellular carcinoma were the cancers that dose-escalation patients had.

Study outcomes and limitations: Averaging showed that CD8+ T cells had more expanded clones than CD4+ did. Low normalized clonal expansion also occurred in some nonresponding patients.

Method: immunoSEQ multiplex PCR; TCRdb's copy keeps in-frame clones and lacks some. Of 65,000 to 90,000 clones in the sample, approximately 86% were seen once. Worth noting for this clone: The antigen is undetermined.

The CDR3 extends over 15 amino acids. Germline CDR1 KGHSH, CDR2 LQKENI. J lost 2 bases, V lost 6 bases, and 8 bases had no gene match. The gene calls are TRBV18 and TRBJ2-5, with TRBD1 matching over 8 bases. The input for sequencing was CD4+ or CD8+ T cells sorted from blood, taken in a trial of the OX40 agonist ivuxolimab. This receptor was obtained from an adult with an advanced solid tumor such as melanoma, head and neck, liver or kidney cancer. CDR3 DNA: TGTGCCAGCTCCCGGGACAGGTCGAGTCAAGAGACCCAGTACTTC. It is translated as CASSRDRSSQETQYF.